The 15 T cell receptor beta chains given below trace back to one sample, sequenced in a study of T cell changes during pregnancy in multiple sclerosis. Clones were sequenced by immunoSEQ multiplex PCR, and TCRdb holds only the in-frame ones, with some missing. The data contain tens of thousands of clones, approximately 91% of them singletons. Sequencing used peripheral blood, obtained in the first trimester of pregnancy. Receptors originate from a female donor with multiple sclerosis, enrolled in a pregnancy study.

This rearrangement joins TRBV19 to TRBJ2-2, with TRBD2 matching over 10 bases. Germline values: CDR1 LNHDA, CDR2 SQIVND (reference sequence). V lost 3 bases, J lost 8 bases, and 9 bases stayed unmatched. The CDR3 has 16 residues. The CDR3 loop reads CASSMSSGGATGELFF. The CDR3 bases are TGTGCCAGTAGTATGTCCAGCGGGGGGGCCACGGGGGAGCTGTTTTTT.

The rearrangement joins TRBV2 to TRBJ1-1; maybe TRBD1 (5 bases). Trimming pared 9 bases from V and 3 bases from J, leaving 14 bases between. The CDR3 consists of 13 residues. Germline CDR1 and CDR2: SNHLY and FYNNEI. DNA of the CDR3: TGTGCCAGTTGGGGCGTAGTTGACACTGAAGCTTTCTTT. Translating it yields CASWGVVDTEAFF.

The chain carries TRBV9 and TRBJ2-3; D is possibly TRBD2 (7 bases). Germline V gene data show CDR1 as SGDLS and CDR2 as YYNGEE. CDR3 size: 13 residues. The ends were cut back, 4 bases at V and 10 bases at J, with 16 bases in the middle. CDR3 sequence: CASSLGGRDSQYF. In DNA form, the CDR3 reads TGTGCCAGCAGCTTGGGGGGGCGGGATTCGCAGTATTTT. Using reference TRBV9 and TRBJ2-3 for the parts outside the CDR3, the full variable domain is DSGVTQTPKHLITATGQRVTLRCSPRSGDLSVYWYQQSLDQGLQFLIQYYNGEERAKGNILERFSAQQFPDLHSELNLSSLELGDSALYFCASSLGGRDSQYFGPGTRLTVL.

The CDR3 DNA follows: TGTGCCAGCAGTGGAGCGGGCGTCTACAATGAGCAGTTCTTC. Amino acids: CASSGAGVYNEQFF. The V and J genes are TRBV2 and TRBJ2-1, with TRBD2 as a possible D gene (6 bases). CDR3 length: 14 residues. In germline, CDR1 is SNHLY, CDR2 FYNNEI. Deletions cut 4 bases from V and 3 bases from J, with 10 bases between.

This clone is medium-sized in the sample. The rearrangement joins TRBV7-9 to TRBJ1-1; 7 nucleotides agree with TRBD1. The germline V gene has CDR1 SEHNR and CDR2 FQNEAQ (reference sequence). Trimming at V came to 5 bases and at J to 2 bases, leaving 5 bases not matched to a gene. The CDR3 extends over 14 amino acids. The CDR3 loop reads CASSIGQVNTEAFF. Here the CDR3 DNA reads TGTGCCAGCAGCATCGGACAGGTTAACACTGAAGCTTTCTTT. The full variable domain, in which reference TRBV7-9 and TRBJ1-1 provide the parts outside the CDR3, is DTGVSQNPRHKITKRGQNVTFRCDPISEHNRLYWYRQTLGQGPEFLTYFQNEAQLEKSRLLSDRFSAERPKGSFSTLEIQRTEQGDSAMYLCASSIGQVNTEAFFGQGTRLTVV.

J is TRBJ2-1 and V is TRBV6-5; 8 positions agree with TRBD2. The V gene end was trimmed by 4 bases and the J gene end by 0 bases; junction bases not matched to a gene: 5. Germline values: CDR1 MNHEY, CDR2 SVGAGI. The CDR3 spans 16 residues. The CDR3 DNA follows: TGTGCCAGCAGTTTTACTAGCGGTAGCTCCTACAATGAGCAGTTCTTC. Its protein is CASSFTSGSSYNEQFF.

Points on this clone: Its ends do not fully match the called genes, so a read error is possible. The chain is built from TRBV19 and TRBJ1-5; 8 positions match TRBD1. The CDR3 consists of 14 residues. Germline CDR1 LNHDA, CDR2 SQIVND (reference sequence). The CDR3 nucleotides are TGTGCCAGTAGATGGACAGGGAACAATCAGCTCCAGCATTTT. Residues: CASRWTGNNQLQHF.

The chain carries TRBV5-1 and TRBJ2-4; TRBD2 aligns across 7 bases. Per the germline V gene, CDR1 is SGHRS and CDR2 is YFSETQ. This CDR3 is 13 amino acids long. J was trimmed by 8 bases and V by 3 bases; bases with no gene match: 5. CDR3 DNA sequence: TGCGCCAGCAGCTGGGGGGGTCGGGACATTCAGTACTTC. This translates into CASSWGGRDIQYF.

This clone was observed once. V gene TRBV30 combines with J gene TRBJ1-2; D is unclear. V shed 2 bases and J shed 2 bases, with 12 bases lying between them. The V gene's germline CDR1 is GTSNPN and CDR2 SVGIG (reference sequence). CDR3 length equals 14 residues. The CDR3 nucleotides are TGTGCCTGGAGTTCGTCTGTAGTGAACTATGGCTACACCTTC. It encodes CAWSSSVVNYGYTF. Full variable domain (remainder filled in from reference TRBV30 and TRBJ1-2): SQTIHQWPATLVQPVGSPLSLECTVEGTSNPNLYWYRQAAGRGLQLLFYSVGIGQISSEVPQNLSASRPQDRQFILSSKKLLLSDSGFYLCAWSSSVVNYGYTFGSGTRLTVV.

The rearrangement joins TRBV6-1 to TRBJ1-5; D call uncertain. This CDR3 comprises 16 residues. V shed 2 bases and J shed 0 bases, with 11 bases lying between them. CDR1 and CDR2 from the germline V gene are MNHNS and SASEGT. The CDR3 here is CASSERPGDSNQPQHF. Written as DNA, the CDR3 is TGTGCCAGCAGTGAACGACCGGGAGATAGCAATCAGCCCCAGCATTTT.

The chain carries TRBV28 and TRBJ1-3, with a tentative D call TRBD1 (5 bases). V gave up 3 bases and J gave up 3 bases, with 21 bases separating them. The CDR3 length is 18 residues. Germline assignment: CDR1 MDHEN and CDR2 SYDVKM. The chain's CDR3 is CASSFGVGGRAVGNTIYF. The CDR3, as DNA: TGTGCCAGCAGTTTCGGAGTCGGTGGCAGGGCCGTTGGAAACACCATATATTTT.

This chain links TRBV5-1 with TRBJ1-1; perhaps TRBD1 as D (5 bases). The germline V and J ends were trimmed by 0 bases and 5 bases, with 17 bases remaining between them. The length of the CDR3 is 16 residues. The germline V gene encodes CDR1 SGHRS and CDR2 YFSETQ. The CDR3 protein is CASSLGRLGRGTEAFF. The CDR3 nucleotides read TGCGCCAGCAGCTTGGGGCGGTTGGGTAGGGGAACTGAAGCTTTCTTT.

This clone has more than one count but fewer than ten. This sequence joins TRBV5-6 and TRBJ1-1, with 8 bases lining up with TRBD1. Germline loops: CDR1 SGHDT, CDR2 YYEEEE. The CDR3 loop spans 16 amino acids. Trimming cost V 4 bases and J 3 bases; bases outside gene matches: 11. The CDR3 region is CASSRPGTGEDTEAFF. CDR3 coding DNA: TGTGCCAGCAGCAGACCCGGGACAGGAGAGGACACTGAAGCTTTCTTT.

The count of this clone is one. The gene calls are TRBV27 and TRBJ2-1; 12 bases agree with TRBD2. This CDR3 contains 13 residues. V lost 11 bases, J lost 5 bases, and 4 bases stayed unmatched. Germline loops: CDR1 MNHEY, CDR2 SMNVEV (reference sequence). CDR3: CAARLAGDNEQFF. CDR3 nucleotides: TGTGCCGCAAGACTAGCGGGAGACAATGAGCAGTTCTTC.

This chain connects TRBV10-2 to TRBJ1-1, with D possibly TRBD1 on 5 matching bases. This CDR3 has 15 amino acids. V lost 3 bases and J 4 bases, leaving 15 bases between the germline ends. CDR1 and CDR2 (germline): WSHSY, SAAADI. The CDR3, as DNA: TGCGCCAGCAGTGATTTAAGGGCGGGGGGCACTGAAGCTTTCTTT. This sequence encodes CASSDLRAGGTEAFF.